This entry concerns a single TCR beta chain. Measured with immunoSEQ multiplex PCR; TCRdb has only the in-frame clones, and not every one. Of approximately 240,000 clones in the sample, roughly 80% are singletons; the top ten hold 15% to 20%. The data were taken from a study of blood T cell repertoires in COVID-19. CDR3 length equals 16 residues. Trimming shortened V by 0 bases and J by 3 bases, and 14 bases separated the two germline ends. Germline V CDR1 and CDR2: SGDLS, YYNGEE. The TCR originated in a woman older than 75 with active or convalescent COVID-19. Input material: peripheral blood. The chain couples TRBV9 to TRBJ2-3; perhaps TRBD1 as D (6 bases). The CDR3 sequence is CASSVGGGELTDTQYF. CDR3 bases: TGTGCCAGCAGCGTAGGAGGGGGAGAATTAACAGATACGCAGTATTTT.